One T cell receptor beta chain is described in this entry. The data stem from a study of blood T cell repertoires in COVID-19. Background on the study: Donors in the United States, Italy and Spain gave samples during acute or convalescent COVID-19. The cDNA or gDNA used as material had been derived from T cells, B-cell-depleted T cells, or PBMCs.

Germline CDR1 reads SGHDT; CDR2 reads YYEEEE. CDR3 size: 17 residues. Losses at the gene ends were 2 bases for V and 1 base for J; bases not matched to a gene: 6. Authors' processing steps: Reference gene primer amplification gave nucleated cell count estimates. Measured with immunoSEQ multiplex PCR; TCRdb has only the in-frame clones, and not every one. D and trimming were read from the DNA, whereas the V and J calls and clone size are those reported in that table. This sample has about 300,000 clones; approximately 88% occur once, and the top ten carry 9% to 9.5%. This clonotype was obtained from a young man with active or convalescent COVID-19. Sequences were obtained from peripheral blood. The chain is built from TRBV5-6 and TRBJ2-2; 9 positions match TRBD2. The CDR3 region has the DNA TGTGCCAGCAGCTTCGGTAGCGGGGGAGAGAACACCGGGGAGCTGTTTTTT. This translates into CASSFGSGGENTGELFF.